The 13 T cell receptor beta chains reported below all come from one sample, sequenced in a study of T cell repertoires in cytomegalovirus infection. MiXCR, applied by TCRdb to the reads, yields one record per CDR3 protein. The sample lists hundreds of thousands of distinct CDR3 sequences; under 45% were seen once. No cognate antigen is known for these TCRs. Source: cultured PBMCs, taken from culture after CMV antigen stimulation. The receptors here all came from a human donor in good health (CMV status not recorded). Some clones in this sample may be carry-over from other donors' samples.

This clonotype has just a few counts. The CDR3 reads CASSYSGAAGGSNEQFF. The CDR3 DNA reads as TGTGCCAGCAGTTACTCAGGGGCAGCGGGAGGTTCTAATGAGCAGTTCTTC. The chain is built from TRBV6-2 or TRBV6-3 and TRBJ2-1, with TRBD2 matching 9 bases. V lost 0 bases, J lost 7 bases, and 10 bases stayed unmatched. The CDR3 sequence is 17 residues long. The germline V gene has CDR1 MNHEY and CDR2 SVGEGT.

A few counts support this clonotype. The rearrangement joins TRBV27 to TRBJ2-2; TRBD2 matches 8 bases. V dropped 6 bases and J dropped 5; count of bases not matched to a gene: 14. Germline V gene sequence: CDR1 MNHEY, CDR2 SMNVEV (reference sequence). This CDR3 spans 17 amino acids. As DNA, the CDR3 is TGTGCCAGCAGCCCATTGTCACTAGCGGATAAAACCGGGGAGCTGTTTTTT. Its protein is CASSPLSLADKTGELFF.

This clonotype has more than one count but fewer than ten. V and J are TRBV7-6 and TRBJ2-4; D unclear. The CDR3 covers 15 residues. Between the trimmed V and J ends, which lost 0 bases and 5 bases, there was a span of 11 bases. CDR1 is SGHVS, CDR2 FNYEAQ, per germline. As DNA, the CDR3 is TGTGCCAGCAGCTTAGCGAGCGCGGTGGAAAACATTCAGTACTTC. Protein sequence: CASSLASAVENIQYF. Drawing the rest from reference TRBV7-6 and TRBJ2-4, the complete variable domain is GAGVSQSPRYKVTKRGQDVALRCDPISGHVSLYWYRQALGQGPEFLTYFNYEAQQDKSGLPNDRFSAERPEGSISTLTIQRTEQRDSAMYRCASSLASAVENIQYFGAGTRLSVL.

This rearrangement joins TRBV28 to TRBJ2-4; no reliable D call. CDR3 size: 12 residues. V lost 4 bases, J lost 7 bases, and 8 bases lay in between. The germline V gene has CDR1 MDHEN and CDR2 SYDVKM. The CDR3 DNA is TGTGCCAGCAGTTCCCTACCGAACATTCAGTACTTC. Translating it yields CASSSLPNIQYF.

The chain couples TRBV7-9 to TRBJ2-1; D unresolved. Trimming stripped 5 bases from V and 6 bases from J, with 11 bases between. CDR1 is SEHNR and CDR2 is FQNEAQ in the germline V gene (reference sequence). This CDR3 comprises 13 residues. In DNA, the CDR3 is TGTGCCAGCAGCCCCTACTCCGGCAATGAGCAGTTCTTC. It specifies CASSPYSGNEQFF.

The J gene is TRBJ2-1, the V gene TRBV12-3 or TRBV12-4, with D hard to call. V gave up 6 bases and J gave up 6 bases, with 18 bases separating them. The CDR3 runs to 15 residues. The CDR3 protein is CASSPIRLLSNEQFF. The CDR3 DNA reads TGTGCCAGCAGCCCCATCAGACTGCTTAGCAATGAGCAGTTCTTC.

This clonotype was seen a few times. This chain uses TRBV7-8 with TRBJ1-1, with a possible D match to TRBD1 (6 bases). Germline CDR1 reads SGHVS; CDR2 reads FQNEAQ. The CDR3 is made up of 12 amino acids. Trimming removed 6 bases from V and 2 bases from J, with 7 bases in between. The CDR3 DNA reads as TGTGCCAGCAGAGGGACAAACACTGAAGCTTTCTTT. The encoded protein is CASRGTNTEAFF.

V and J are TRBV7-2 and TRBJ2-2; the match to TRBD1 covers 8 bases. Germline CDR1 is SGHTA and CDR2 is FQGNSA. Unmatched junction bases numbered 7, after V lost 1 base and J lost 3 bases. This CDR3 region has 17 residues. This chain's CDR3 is CASSLVADREDTGELFF. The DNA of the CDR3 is TGTGCCAGCAGCTTAGTGGCGGACAGGGAGGACACCGGGGAGCTGTTTTTT. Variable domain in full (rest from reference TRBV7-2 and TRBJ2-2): GAGVSQSPSNKVTEKGKDVELRCDPISGHTALYWYRQSLGQGLEFLIYFQGNSAPDKSGLPSDRFSAERTGGSVSTLTIQRTQQEDSAVYLCASSLVADREDTGELFFGEGSRLTVL.

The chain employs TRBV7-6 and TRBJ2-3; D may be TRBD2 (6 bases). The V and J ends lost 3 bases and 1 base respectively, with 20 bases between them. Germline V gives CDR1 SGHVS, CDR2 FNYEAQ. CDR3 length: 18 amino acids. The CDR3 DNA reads TGTGCCAGCAGCTTTCCCTCGGTCCTAGCGCACCGCACAGATACGCAGTATTTT. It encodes CASSFPSVLAHRTDTQYF.

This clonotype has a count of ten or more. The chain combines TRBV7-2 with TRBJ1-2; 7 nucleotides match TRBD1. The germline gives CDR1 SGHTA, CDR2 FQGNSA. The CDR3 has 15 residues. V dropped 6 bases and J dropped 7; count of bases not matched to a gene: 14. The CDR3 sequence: CASRGQRSQMGGYTF. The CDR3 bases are TGTGCCAGCAGGGGACAGCGTTCCCAAATGGGTGGCTACACCTTC.

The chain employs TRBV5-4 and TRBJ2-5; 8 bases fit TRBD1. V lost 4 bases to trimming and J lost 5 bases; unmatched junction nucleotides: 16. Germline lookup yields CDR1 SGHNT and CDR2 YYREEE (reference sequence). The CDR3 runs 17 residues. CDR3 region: CASSDPPGQDRGETQYF. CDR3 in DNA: TGTGCCAGCAGCGACCCGCCGGGACAGGATCGGGGGGAGACCCAGTACTTC.

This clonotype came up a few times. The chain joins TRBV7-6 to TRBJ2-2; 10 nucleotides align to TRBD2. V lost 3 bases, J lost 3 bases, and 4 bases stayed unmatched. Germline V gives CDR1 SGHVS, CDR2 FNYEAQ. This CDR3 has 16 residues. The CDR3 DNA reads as TGTGCCAGCAGCTTCCAGACTAGCGGGTACACCGGGGAGCTGTTTTTT. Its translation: CASSFQTSGYTGELFF. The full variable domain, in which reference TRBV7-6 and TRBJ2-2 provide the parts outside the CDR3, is GAGVSQSPRYKVTKRGQDVALRCDPISGHVSLYWYRQALGQGPEFLTYFNYEAQQDKSGLPNDRFSAERPEGSISTLTIQRTEQRDSAMYRCASSFQTSGYTGELFFGEGSRLTVL.

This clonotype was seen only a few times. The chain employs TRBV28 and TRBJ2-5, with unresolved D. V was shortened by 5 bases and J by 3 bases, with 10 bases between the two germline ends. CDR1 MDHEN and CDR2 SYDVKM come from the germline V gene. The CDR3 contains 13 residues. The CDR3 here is CASSQSAEETQYF. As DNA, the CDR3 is TGTGCCAGCAGTCAGTCCGCCGAAGAGACCCAGTACTTC.